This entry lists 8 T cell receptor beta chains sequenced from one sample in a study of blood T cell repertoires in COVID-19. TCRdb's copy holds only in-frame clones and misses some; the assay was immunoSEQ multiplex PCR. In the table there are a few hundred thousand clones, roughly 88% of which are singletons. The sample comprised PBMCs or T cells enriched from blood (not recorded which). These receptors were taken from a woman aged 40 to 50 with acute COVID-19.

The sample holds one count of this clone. CDR3 amino acids: CSVEMPGLAGYNEQFF. For the CDR3, the DNA is TGCAGCGTTGAGATGCCGGGACTAGCGGGTTACAATGAGCAGTTCTTC. V gene TRBV29-1 combines with J gene TRBJ2-1, with 12 bases identical to TRBD2. The V and J ends lost 3 bases and 4 bases, in that order; junction bases with no gene match: 7. This CDR3 has 16 residues. Germline V gives CDR1 SQVTM, CDR2 ANQGSEA.

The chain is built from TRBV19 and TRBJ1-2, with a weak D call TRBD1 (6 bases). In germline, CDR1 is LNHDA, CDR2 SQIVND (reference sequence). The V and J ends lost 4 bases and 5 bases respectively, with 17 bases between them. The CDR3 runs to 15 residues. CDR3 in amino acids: CASSTQSNRVYGYTF. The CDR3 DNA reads TGTGCCAGTAGTACCCAGAGTAACAGGGTTTATGGCTACACCTTC. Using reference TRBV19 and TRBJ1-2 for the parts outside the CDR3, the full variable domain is DGGITQSPKYLFRKEGQNVTLSCEQNLNHDAMYWYRQDPGQGLRLIYYSQIVNDFQKGDIAEGYSVSREKKESFPLTVTSAQKNPTAFYLCASSTQSNRVYGYTFGSGTRLTVV.

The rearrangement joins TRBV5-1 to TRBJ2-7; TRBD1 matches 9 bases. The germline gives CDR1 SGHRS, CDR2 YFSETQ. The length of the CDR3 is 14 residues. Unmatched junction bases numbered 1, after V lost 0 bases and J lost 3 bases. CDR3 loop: CASSLATGGYEQYV. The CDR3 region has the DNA TGCGCCAGCAGCTTGGCGACAGGGGGCTACGAGCAGTACGTC.

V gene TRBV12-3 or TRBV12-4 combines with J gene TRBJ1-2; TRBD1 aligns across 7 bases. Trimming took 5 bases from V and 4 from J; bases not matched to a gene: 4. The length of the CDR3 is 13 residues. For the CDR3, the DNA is TGTGCCAGCAGTACAGGGGAGCTCTATGGCTACACCTTC. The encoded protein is CASSTGELYGYTF.

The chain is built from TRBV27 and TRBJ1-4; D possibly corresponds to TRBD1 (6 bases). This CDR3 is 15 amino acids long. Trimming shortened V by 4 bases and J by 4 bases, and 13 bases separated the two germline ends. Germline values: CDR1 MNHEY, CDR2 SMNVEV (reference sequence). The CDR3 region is CASSSQGRLNEKLFF. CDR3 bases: TGTGCCAGCAGTTCCCAGGGGCGCCTTAATGAAAAACTGTTTTTT.

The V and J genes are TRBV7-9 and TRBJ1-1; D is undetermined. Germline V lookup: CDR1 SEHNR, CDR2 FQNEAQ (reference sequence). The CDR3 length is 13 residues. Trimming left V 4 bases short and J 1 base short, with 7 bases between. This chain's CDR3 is CASSSARNTEAFF. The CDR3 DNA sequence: TGTGCCAGCAGCTCTGCCAGGAACACTGAAGCTTTCTTT.

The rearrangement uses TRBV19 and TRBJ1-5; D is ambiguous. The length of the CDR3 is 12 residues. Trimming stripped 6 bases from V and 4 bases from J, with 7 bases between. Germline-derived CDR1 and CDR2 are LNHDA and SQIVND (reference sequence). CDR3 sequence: CASRAGNQPQHF. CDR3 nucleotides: TGTGCCAGTAGGGCGGGGAATCAGCCCCAGCATTTT.

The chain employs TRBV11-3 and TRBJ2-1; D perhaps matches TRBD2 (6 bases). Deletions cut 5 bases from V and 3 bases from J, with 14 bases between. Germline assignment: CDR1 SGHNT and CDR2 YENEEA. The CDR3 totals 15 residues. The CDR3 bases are TGTGCCAGCAGCGCAAAGGGACTTTTCTACAATGAGCAGTTCTTC. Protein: CASSAKGLFYNEQFF.